Below are 14 T cell receptor beta chains sequenced from a single sample in a study of T cell responses to AZD1222 COVID-19 vaccine. Sequenced by immunoSEQ multiplex PCR; TCRdb stores in-frame clones only, minus some. In the table there are some 110,000 clones, about 91% of which are singletons. This specimen was peripheral blood, taken on day 0 of AZD1222 vaccination. Source of these receptors: an adult in good health.

This chain connects TRBV18 to TRBJ1-4, with D possibly matching TRBD1 (6 bases). The CDR3 contains 14 residues. Trimming took off 3 bases at V and 7 bases at J, with 12 bases between the two ends. The germline gives CDR1 KGHSH, CDR2 LQKENI. Written as DNA, the CDR3 is TGTGCCAGCTCACCGCAGGGGCGCGGTGAAAAACTGTTTTTT. Its translation: CASSPQGRGEKLFF.

The chain is built from TRBV28 and TRBJ1-2; a weak D match, TRBD1 (5 bases). This CDR3 is built from 15 residues. Germline loops: CDR1 MDHEN, CDR2 SYDVKM. Deletions cut 4 bases from V and 0 bases from J, with 12 bases between. The CDR3 DNA follows: TGTGCCAGCAGTTCCTTAGGGGAAGCTAACTATGGCTACACCTTC. This gives the protein CASSSLGEANYGYTF.

The rearrangement joins TRBV7-9 to TRBJ1-2; 9 nucleotides align to TRBD1. CDR3 length equals 14 residues. CDR1 and CDR2 (germline): SEHNR, FQNEAQ (reference sequence). Unmatched junction bases numbered 1, after V lost 1 base and J lost 4 bases. The CDR3, as DNA: TGTGCCAGCAGCTTAGTGACAGGGGGCTATGGCTACACCTTC. Residues: CASSLVTGGYGYTF.

In this sample, this clone turned up a few times. The gene calls are TRBV30 and TRBJ2-5; D is possibly TRBD1 (5 bases). Germline assignment: CDR1 GTSNPN and CDR2 SVGIG (reference sequence). This CDR3 is built from 13 residues. Trimming pared 0 bases from V and 5 bases from J, leaving 10 bases between. CDR3 nucleotides: TGTGCCTGGAGTGTACGTAACAGGGAGACCCAGTACTTC. This encodes CAWSVRNRETQYF.

The rearrangement uses TRBV9 and TRBJ1-2; unclear D gene. CDR3 size: 13 residues. Germline V gives CDR1 SGDLS, CDR2 YYNGEE. Trimming stripped 0 bases from V and 5 bases from J, with 8 bases between. CDR3 sequence reads: CASSVGGGYGYTF. In DNA, the CDR3 is TGTGCCAGCAGCGTAGGGGGAGGGTATGGCTACACCTTC. The full variable domain, with the rest looked up from reference TRBV9 and TRBJ1-2, is DSGVTQTPKHLITATGQRVTLRCSPRSGDLSVYWYQQSLDQGLQFLIQYYNGEERAKGNILERFSAQQFPDLHSELNLSSLELGDSALYFCASSVGGGYGYTFGSGTRLTVV.

The chain is built from TRBV4-2 and TRBJ2-2; TRBD2 agrees at 10 bases. The CDR3 covers 17 residues. The J segment lost 5 bases and the V segment lost 4 bases, leaving 10 bases of the junction unmatched. CDR1 LGHNA and CDR2 YNFKEQ come from the germline V gene. CDR3 DNA: TGTGCCAGCAGCCGGCAAGCGGGGGGGACAGAGACCGGGGAGCTGTTTTTT. It specifies CASSRQAGGTETGELFF.

This clone was recorded a few times. The CDR3 DNA sequence: TGTGCTACTAATGCAGGGGGAAGTTATGGCTACACCTTC. This codes for CATNAGGSYGYTF. This sequence joins TRBV6-5 and TRBJ1-2; 7 bases are a match to TRBD1. The CDR3 has 13 amino acids. CDR1 MNHEY and CDR2 SVGAGI come from the germline V gene.

The V and J genes are TRBV6-5 and TRBJ2-2; 8 nucleotides line up with TRBD1. CDR1 and CDR2 from the germline V gene are MNHEY and SVGAGI. This CDR3 contains 15 residues. Trimming cost V 2 bases and J 5 bases; bases outside gene matches: 4. Here the CDR3 reads CASSYDRGGTGELFF. DNA for the CDR3: TGTGCCAGCAGTTACGACAGGGGAGGAACCGGGGAGCTGTTTTTT.

The chain employs TRBV4-3 and TRBJ2-3; TRBD1 or TRBD2 may be the D gene (6 bases each). The germline gives CDR1 LGHNA, CDR2 YSLEER. The CDR3 runs to 18 residues. V dropped 0 bases and J dropped 4 bases, with 20 bases sitting between them. CDR3 DNA: TGCGCCAGCAGCCAAGATGGGCCGCGGGGACAATCTTCAGATACGCAGTATTTT. As protein: CASSQDGPRGQSSDTQYF.

This clone was seen once. The V gene is TRBV28, the J gene TRBJ2-7; weak D call: TRBD1 (6 bases). This CDR3 has 15 residues. The germline CDR1 and CDR2 sequences are MDHEN and SYDVKM. Trimming cost V 6 bases and J 3 bases, with 18 bases left between them. CDR3 loop: CASRLIGGPLYEQYF. The CDR3, as DNA: TGTGCCAGCAGACTTATAGGGGGTCCCCTCTACGAGCAGTACTTC.

The chain couples TRBV9 to TRBJ2-7; TRBD1 agrees at 8 bases. The CDR3 is made up of 14 amino acids. Germline lookup yields CDR1 SGDLS and CDR2 YYNGEE. The V segment lost 2 bases and the J segment 2 bases; nucleotides outside the gene matches: 3. Here the CDR3 reads CASSVGQETYEQYF. For the CDR3, the DNA is TGTGCCAGCAGCGTGGGACAGGAAACCTACGAGCAGTACTTC.

Comments on this clone: The sample contains more than one DNA sequence encoding this CDR3. The J gene is TRBJ2-7, the V gene TRBV5-1, with D unclear. Trimming took 0 bases from V and 2 from J, leaving 9 bases between them. CDR1 and CDR2 from the germline V gene are SGHRS and YFSETQ. The CDR3 runs 14 residues. The CDR3 sequence is CASSLVVQPYEQYF. The DNA of the CDR3 is TGCGCCAGCAGCTTGGTTGTACAGCCCTACGAGCAGTACTTC.

The chain recombines TRBV6-5 with TRBJ1-1; D possibly corresponds to TRBD1 (5 bases). The V end lost 4 bases, the J end lost 4 bases, and 19 bases lay between the germline ends. This CDR3 is built from 16 residues. The germline gives CDR1 MNHEY, CDR2 SVGAGI. The CDR3 loop is CASSSSSRRGGTEAFF. The CDR3 DNA reads TGTGCCAGCAGTTCCTCTTCCCGACGGGGGGGCACTGAAGCTTTCTTT.

This clone has only one observation. The rearrangement uses TRBV4-1 and TRBJ2-3; D gene uncertain. V was clipped by 1 base and J by 3 bases, with 11 bases between them. The CDR3 is made up of 15 amino acids. The V gene's germline CDR1 is MGHRA and CDR2 YSYEKL. CDR3 DNA sequence: TGCGCCAGCAGCCAAGTATGGGGAACGACAGATACGCAGTATTTT. Translation gives CASSQVWGTTDTQYF.